These T cell receptor beta chains were read from a single sample in a study of cytomegalovirus exposure and HLA in healthy donors. Some clones are missing from TCRdb's copy, which holds only in-frame ones; the method was immunoSEQ multiplex PCR. The table shows roughly 130,000 clones, with about 80% occurring only once. Sequenced input: PBMCs. All receptors come from a woman aged 40 to 49 in good health and CMV-seronegative. Both conserved end residues are part of each CDR3. The D gene is left open where the match is weak. Clone sizes are given selectively: once, few, many, or a class where the clone is expanded.

v_gene: TRBV2; abundance: once; j_gene: TRBJ2-5; d_gene: -; CDR3aa: CASSVNGGAETQYF; CDR3nt: TGTGCCAGCAGTGTTAATGGGGGGGCGGAGACCCAGTACTTC
v_gene: TRBV7-9; abundance: -; j_gene: TRBJ2-1; d_gene: -; CDR3aa: CASSLEIRYNEQFF; CDR3nt: TGTGCCAGCAGCTTAGAAATTCGCTACAATGAGCAGTTCTTC
v_gene: TRBV27; abundance: -; j_gene: TRBJ2-7; d_gene: TRBD2; CDR3aa: CASIPTGLAGLYYEQYF; CDR3nt: TGTGCCAGCATTCCTACGGGACTAGCGGGACTTTACTACGAGCAGTACTTC
v_gene: TRBV19; abundance: -; j_gene: TRBJ1-1; d_gene: -; CDR3aa: CASSLSPNTEAFF; CDR3nt: TGTGCCAGTAGTCTTAGTCCGAACACTGAAGCTTTCTTT
v_gene: TRBV28; abundance: -; j_gene: TRBJ1-4; d_gene: -; CDR3aa: CASSLYPREDEKLFF; CDR3nt: TGTGCCAGCAGTTTATACCCGAGGGAAGATGAAAAACTGTTTTTT
v_gene: TRBV2; abundance: -; j_gene: TRBJ2-5; d_gene: -; CDR3aa: CASSVRRTLKETQYF; CDR3nt: TGTGCCAGCAGTGTCCGCCGGACTCTCAAAGAGACCCAGTACTTC
v_gene: TRBV7-9; abundance: few; j_gene: TRBJ2-5; d_gene: -; CDR3aa: CASTGLDQETQYF; CDR3nt: TGTGCCAGCACTGGACTTGACCAAGAGACCCAGTACTTC
v_gene: TRBV6-5; abundance: -; j_gene: TRBJ1-2; d_gene: -; CDR3aa: CASSKRTATMRGYTF; CDR3nt: TGTGCCAGCAGCAAACGGACAGCGACTATGCGTGGCTACACCTTC
v_gene: TRBV9; abundance: few; j_gene: TRBJ1-2; d_gene: -; CDR3aa: CASSARAGSYGYTF; CDR3nt: TGTGCCAGCAGCGCCCGTGCAGGGTCGTATGGCTACACCTTC
v_gene: TRBV11-2; abundance: -; j_gene: TRBJ1-6; d_gene: -; CDR3aa: CASRSGQQNFYSPLHF; CDR3nt: TGTGCCAGCAGGTCCGGACAGCAGAATTTTTATTCACCCCTCCACTTT
v_gene: TRBV30; abundance: -; j_gene: TRBJ2-1; d_gene: -; CDR3aa: CAWSWRRGPEQFF; CDR3nt: TGTGCCTGGAGTTGGCGCAGGGGCCCTGAGCAGTTCTTC
v_gene: TRBV7-3; abundance: -; j_gene: TRBJ2-3; d_gene: -; CDR3aa: CASSSEVGDTQYF; CDR3nt: TGTGCCAGCAGCTCCGAGGTGGGAGATACGCAGTATTTT
v_gene: TRBV19; abundance: few; j_gene: TRBJ2-1; d_gene: TRBD2; CDR3aa: CASSIAAGLAGKYNEQFF; CDR3nt: TGTGCCAGTAGTATAGCGGCCGGACTAGCGGGGAAGTACAATGAGCAGTTCTTC
v_gene: TRBV6-1; abundance: -; j_gene: TRBJ2-5; d_gene: -; CDR3aa: CASSAGVRETQYF; CDR3nt: TGTGCCAGCAGTGCCGGGGTGCGGGAGACCCAGTACTTC
v_gene: TRBV7-9; abundance: -; j_gene: TRBJ1-1; d_gene: -; CDR3aa: CASSPSASGAFF; CDR3nt: TGTGCCAGCAGCCCCAGTGCCAGCGGAGCTTTCTTT
v_gene: TRBV9; abundance: -; j_gene: TRBJ1-1; d_gene: -; CDR3aa: CASSVASMNTEAFF; CDR3nt: TGTGCCAGCAGCGTAGCCAGTATGAACACTGAAGCTTTCTTT
v_gene: TRBV7-8; abundance: -; j_gene: TRBJ1-1; d_gene: -; CDR3aa: CASSSGWLPSEAFF; CDR3nt: TGTGCCAGCAGCTCCGGGTGGCTCCCTTCTGAAGCTTTCTTT
v_gene: TRBV28; abundance: few; j_gene: TRBJ1-6; d_gene: TRBD1; CDR3aa: CASSLPGTGTNSPLHF; CDR3nt: TGTGCCAGCAGTCTCCCCGGGACAGGGACCAATTCACCCCTCCACTTT
v_gene: TRBV10-2; abundance: -; j_gene: TRBJ1-3; d_gene: -; CDR3aa: CASSEFNSGNTIYF; CDR3nt: TGCGCCAGCAGTGAGTTCAACTCTGGAAACACCATATATTTT
v_gene: TRBV7-2; abundance: -; j_gene: TRBJ2-2; d_gene: -; CDR3aa: CASSSVVFTGELFF; CDR3nt: TGTGCCAGCAGCTCGGTAGTTTTCACCGGGGAGCTGTTTTTT
v_gene: TRBV7-2; abundance: -; j_gene: TRBJ1-2; d_gene: TRBD1; CDR3aa: CASRNNRGDGYTF; CDR3nt: TGTGCCAGCAGGAACAACAGGGGAGATGGCTACACCTTC
v_gene: TRBV4-1; abundance: -; j_gene: TRBJ2-3; d_gene: -; CDR3aa: CASSPGGSGDSFSTDTQYF; CDR3nt: TGCGCCAGCAGCCCTGGCGGTAGCGGAGATTCATTTAGCACAGATACGCAGTATTTT
v_gene: TRBV6-1; abundance: -; j_gene: TRBJ1-6; d_gene: TRBD1; CDR3aa: CASSGGDSSNSPLHF; CDR3nt: TGTGCCAGCAGTGGGGGGGACAGTTCTAATTCACCCCTCCACTTT
v_gene: TRBV19; abundance: -; j_gene: TRBJ1-2; d_gene: TRBD1; CDR3aa: CASSNDRVSGYTF; CDR3nt: TGTGCCAGTAGCAATGACAGGGTCTCTGGCTACACCTTC